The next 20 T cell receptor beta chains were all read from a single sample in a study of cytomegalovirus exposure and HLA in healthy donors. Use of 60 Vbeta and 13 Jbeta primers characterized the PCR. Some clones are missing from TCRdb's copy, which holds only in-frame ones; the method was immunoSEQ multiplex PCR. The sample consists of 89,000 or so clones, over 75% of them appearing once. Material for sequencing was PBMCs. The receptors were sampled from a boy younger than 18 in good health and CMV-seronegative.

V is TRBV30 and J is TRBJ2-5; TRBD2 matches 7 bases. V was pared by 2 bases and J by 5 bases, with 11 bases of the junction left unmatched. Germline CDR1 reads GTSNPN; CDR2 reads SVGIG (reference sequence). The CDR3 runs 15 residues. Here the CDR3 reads CAWSLGTTSWETQYF. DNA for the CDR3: TGTGCCTGGAGTCTAGGGACTACCTCCTGGGAGACCCAGTACTTC.

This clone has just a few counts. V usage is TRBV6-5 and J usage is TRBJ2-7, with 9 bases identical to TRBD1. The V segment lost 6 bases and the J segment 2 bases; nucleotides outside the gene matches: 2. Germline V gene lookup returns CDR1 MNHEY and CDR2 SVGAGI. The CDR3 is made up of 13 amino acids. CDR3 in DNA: TGTGCCAGCAGGGACAGGGGCCCCTACGAGCAGTACTTC. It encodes CASRDRGPYEQYF.

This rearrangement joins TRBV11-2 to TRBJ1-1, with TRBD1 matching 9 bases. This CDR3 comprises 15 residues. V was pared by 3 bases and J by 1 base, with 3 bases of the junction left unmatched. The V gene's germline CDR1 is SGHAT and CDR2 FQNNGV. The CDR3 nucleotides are TGTGCCAGCAGCTTTCCGGGACAGGGGAACACTGAAGCTTTCTTT. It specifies CASSFPGQGNTEAFF.

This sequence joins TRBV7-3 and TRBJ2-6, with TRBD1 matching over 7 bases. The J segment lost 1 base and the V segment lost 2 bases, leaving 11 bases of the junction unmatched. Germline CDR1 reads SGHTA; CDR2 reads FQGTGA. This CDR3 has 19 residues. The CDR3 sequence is CASSLSPTGIISGANVLTF. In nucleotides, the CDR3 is TGTGCCAGCAGCTTATCCCCGACAGGGATTATATCTGGGGCCAACGTCCTGACTTTC.

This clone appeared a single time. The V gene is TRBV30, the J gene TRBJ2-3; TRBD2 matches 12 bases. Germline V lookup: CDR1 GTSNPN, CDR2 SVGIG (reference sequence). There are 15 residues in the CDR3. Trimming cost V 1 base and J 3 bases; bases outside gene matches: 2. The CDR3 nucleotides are TGTGCCTGGAGTGGACTAGCGGGGGTAACAGATACGCAGTATTTT. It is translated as CAWSGLAGVTDTQYF.

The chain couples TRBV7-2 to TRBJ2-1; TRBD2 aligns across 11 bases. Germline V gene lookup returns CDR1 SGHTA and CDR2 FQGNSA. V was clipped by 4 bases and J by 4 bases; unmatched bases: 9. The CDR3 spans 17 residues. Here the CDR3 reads CASSSGTSGELYNEQFF. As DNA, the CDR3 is TGTGCCAGCAGCTCGGGGACTAGCGGAGAACTTTACAATGAGCAGTTCTTC.

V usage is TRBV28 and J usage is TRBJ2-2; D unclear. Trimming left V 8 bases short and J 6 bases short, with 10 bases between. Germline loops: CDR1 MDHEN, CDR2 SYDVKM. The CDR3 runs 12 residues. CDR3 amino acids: CASGLLAGELFF. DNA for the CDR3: TGTGCCAGCGGTCTTCTAGCCGGGGAGCTGTTTTTT.

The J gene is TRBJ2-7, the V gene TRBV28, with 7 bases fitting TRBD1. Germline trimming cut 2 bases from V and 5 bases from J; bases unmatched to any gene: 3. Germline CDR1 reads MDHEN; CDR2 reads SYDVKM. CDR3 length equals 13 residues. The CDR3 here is CASSLTGEDEQYF. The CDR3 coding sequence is TGTGCCAGCAGTTTAACAGGGGAAGACGAGCAGTACTTC.

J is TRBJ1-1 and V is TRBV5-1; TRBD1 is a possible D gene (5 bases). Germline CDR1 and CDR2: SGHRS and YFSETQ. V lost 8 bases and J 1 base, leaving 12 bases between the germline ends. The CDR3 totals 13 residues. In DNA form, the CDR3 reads TGCGCCAGTAACATACAGGAGAACACTGAAGCTTTCTTT. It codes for CASNIQENTEAFF.

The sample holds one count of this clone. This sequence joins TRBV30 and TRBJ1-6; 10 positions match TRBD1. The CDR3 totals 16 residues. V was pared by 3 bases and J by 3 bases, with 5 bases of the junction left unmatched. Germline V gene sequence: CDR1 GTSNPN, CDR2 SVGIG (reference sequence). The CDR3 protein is CAWRAGQGFYNSPLHF. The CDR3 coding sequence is TGTGCCTGGAGGGCGGGACAGGGGTTCTATAATTCACCCCTCCACTTT. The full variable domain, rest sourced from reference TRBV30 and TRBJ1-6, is SQTIHQWPATLVQPVGSPLSLECTVEGTSNPNLYWYRQAAGRGLQLLFYSVGIGQISSEVPQNLSASRPQDRQFILSSKKLLLSDSGFYLCAWRAGQGFYNSPLHFGNGTRLTVT.

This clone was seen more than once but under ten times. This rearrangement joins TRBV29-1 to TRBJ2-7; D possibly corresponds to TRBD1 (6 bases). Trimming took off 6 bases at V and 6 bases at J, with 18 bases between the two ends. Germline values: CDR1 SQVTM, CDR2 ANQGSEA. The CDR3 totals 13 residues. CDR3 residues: CSVLTGDSSEQYF. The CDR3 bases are TGCAGCGTCTTGACAGGCGACTCTTCCGAGCAGTACTTC.

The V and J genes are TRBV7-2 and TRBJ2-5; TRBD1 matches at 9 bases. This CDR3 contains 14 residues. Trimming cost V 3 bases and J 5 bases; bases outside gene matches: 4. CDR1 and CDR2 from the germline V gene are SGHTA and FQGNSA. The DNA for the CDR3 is TGTGCCAGCAGCTTGACAGGGGGTAAGGAGACCCAGTACTTC. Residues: CASSLTGGKETQYF.

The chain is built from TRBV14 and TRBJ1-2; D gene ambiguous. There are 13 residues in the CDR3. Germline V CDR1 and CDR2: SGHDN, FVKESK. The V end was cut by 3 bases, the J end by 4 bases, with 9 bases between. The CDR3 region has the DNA TGTGCCAGCAGCCACCAAGGAGTCTATGGCTACACCTTC. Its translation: CASSHQGVYGYTF.

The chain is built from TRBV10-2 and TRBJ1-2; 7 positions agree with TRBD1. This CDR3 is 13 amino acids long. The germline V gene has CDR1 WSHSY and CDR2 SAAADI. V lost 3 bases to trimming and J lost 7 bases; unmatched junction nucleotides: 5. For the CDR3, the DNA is TGCGCCAGCAGTGAAAACAGGGGAAGTGGCTACACCTTC. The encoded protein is CASSENRGSGYTF.

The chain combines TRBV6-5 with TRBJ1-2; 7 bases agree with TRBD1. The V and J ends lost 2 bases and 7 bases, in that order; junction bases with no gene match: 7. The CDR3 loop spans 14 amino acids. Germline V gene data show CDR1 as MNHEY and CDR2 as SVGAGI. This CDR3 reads CASSYEVNRGGYTF. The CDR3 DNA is TGTGCCAGCAGTTACGAGGTTAACAGGGGTGGCTACACCTTC.

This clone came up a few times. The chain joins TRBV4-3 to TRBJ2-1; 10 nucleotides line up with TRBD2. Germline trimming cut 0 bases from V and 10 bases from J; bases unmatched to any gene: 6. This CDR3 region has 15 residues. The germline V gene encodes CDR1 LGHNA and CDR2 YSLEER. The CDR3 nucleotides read TGCGCCAGCAGCCAAGAAGTTAGCGGGGGGCTAGAGCAGTTCTTC. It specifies CASSQEVSGGLEQFF.

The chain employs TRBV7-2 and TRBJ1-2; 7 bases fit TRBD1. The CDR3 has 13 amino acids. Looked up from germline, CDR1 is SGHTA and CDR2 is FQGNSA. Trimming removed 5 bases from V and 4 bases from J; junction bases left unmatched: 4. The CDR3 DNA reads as TGTGCCAGCAGCCCGGGACAGTTCTATGGCTACACCTTC. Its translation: CASSPGQFYGYTF.

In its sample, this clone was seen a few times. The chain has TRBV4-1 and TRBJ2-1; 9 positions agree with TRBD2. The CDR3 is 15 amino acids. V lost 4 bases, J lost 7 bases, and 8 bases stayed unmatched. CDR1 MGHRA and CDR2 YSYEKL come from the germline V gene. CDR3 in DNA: TGCGCCAGCAGCCCCCATTCGCGGGGGGGGAATGAGCAGTTCTTC. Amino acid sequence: CASSPHSRGGNEQFF.

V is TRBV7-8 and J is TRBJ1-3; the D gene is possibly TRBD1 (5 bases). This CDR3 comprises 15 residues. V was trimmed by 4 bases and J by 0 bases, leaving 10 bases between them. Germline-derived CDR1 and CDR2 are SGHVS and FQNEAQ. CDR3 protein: CASSWKTVSGNTIYF. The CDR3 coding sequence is TGTGCCAGCAGCTGGAAGACAGTCTCTGGAAACACCATATATTTT. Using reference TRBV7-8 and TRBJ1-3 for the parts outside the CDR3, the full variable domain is GAGVSQSPRYKVAKRGQDVALRCDPISGHVSLFWYQQALGQGPEFLTYFQNEAQLDKSGLPSDRFFAERPEGSVSTLKIQRTQQEDSAVYLCASSWKTVSGNTIYFGEGSWLTVV.

CDR3 sequence (DNA): TGCGCCAGCAGACCAAGACCTTCACAGGTGAACACTGAAGCTTTCTTT. Residues: CASRPRPSQVNTEAFF. The chain combines TRBV4-1 with TRBJ1-1, with TRBD1 as a possible D gene (5 bases). The V gene lost 6 bases and the J gene lost 0 bases, with 17 bases spanning the gap. The length of the CDR3 is 16 residues. Germline V gene data show CDR1 as MGHRA and CDR2 as YSYEKL.